Included here is one T cell receptor beta chain sequence, with context. Every bulk PBMC sample received the same 350 ng of DNA. TCRdb's table, derived via immunoSEQ multiplex PCR, lists solely in-frame clones and lacks some. The data contain 10,000 to 15,000 clones, 70% to 85% of them singletons. This specimen comes from a study of blood T cell dynamics during melanoma immunotherapy. Study-wide context: First-line therapy was either pembrolizumab or nivolumab with ipilimumab for metastatic melanoma.

Noted time point: pre-treatment baseline. One draw preceded checkpoint blockade; another followed its first cycle at week 3. The receptor was isolated from a human donor with melanoma. The sample was blood, taken from a patient treated with checkpoint blockade.

The CDR3 bases are TGTGCCTGGAGTGTACCCGGGACAGCAAGAAACACCATATATTTT. It yields the protein CAWSVPGTARNTIYF. The chain employs TRBV30 and TRBJ1-3, with 7 bases identical to TRBD1. The germline V gene encodes CDR1 GTSNPN and CDR2 SVGIG (reference sequence). J gave up 5 bases and V 0 bases, and 7 bases lay outside the gene matches. CDR3 length: 15 residues.